This T cell receptor (beta chain) was identified during a study of T-cell memory formation after mild COVID-19 (dated by TCRdb to the early 2020s). Study-level background: TCR sequence clusters from the two donors were found to be largely donor specific. The cohort was made up of two young adult volunteers, one female and one male, who were previously healthy. T-cell clones expanding and contracting after mild COVID-19 in a couple of donors were tracked by longitudinal TCRalpha and TCRbeta repertoire sequencing.

The V and J ends are trimmed by 3 bases and 7 bases, leaving 13 bases between them. The germline V gene supplies CDR1 MNHEY and CDR2 SVGAGI. The CDR3 measures 14 amino acids from cysteine to phenylalanine. Just CDR3 DNA is preserved here, 42 bases in frame from base 1. Ficoll-Paque density gradient centrifugation was used to isolate PBMCs. Concerning this clonotype itself: Its binding antigen is unknown. No much larger clonotype is one base removed from it; base qualities were not supplied.

The research as a whole found: Clones contracting from day 15 to 85 had balanced CD4/CD8 phenotypes, while a second wave expanding from day 15 to 37 was biased towards CD4+. Contracting CD4+ clones turned up mainly in the CM and EM memory subsets, whereas EMRA was where CD8+ clones were enriched. Only a couple of mild cases were covered by the study, and larger cohorts that include severe cases with pre-infection samples were considered necessary. Some responding clones were detected in pre-infection memory, suggesting pre-existing cross-reactive memory T cells joined the SARS-CoV-2 response. Whether the second-wave clones peaking on day 37 were SARS-CoV-2 specific was not confirmed.

Sequencing instrument: Illumina NovaSeq 6000. Using 5'RACE with constant-segment primers, TCRalpha and TCRbeta cDNA libraries were constructed, with sample barcodes and unique molecular identifiers added in the process. RNA was extracted from every sample with Trizol reagent. The libraries were amplified in two PCR steps, and the second step added a second sample barcode and Illumina TruSeq adapters. Libraries were sequenced on an Illumina NovaSeq with 2 x 150 bp paired-end reads. The paper's processing steps were these. The reads were demultiplexed and collapsed into UMI-guided consensus sequences using migec v1.2.7. Using mixcr v2.1.11, the UMI consensuses were aligned to TRA and TRB V and J templates and assembled into clonotypes. A clonotype was counted as expanded or contracted only if both edgeR and NoisET called the change significant, with noise models trained on biological replicates. edgeR calls used a false discovery rate-adjusted p below 0.01 and a log2 fold-change threshold of 1. PCA with hierarchical clustering of max-normalized trajectories of the 1000 most abundant clonotypes was used as exploratory dynamics analysis. Separately sequenced CD4+ and CD8+ repertoires were used to assign the CD4 or CD8 phenotype of responding clones. TCRdb trimmed the raw reads at Q25, called clones with MiXCR and kept productive beta chains. Each entry merges the rows of one CDR3 protein and shows their most common DNA and genes. These V and J calls derive from TCRdb rather than the authors' analysis. This sample comprises a few hundred thousand distinct CDR3 sequences, around 20% of them detected only once. 20% to 25% of the sample belongs to the ten largest clones.

Rearrangement joined TRBV6-5 to TRBJ1-5; perhaps TRBD1 is the D gene, with 5 bases matching. Specimen: PBMCs or a T cell subset sorted from them (not recorded which). The clonotype was recovered from a man aged 18-30 years who had mild COVID-19 (a few samples of this study predate the infection). The sample titles of this study are shuffled in the database, so cell type and time point are left out; the donor was told from shared clones. CDR3 loop: CASSYLGTRQPQHF. The base sequence is TGTGCCAGCAGTTATTTGGGGACCCGACAGCCCCAGCATTTT.